Below are 5 T cell receptor beta chains sequenced from a single sample in a study of control samples from healthy donors and cancer patients. The method was immunoSEQ multiplex PCR; TCRdb's version includes in-frame clones alone and lacks a portion of them. This table has 400,000 to 500,000 clones, approximately 92% appearing once. The material sequenced was PBMCs. Receptor source: a man aged 40-50 years with head and neck cancer.

About this clone: This CDR3 is also generated by other DNA sequences in the sample. The V call is TRBV19, the J call TRBJ1-5, with D maybe TRBD1 (5 bases). The length of the CDR3 is 14 residues. The V and J ends lost 2 bases and 4 bases respectively, with 9 bases between them. In germline, CDR1 is LNHDA, CDR2 SQIVND (reference sequence). The CDR3 reads CASSILAGNQPQHF. In nucleotides, the CDR3 is TGTGCCAGTAGTATATTGGCAGGGAATCAGCCCCAGCATTTT.

V and J are TRBV6-1 and TRBJ2-7; 11 bases are a match to TRBD2. The CDR3 is 16 amino acids. CDR1 MNHNS and CDR2 SASEGT come from the germline V gene. Trimming took 1 base from V and 0 from J; bases not matched to a gene: 2. CDR3: CASSEDSGRASYEQYF. CDR3 in DNA: TGTGCCAGCAGTGAAGATAGCGGGAGGGCCTCCTACGAGCAGTACTTC.

The gene calls are TRBV6-5 and TRBJ2-1, with TRBD2 matching over 8 bases. With V trimmed by 5 bases and J by 9 bases, 6 bases remained unmatched. This CDR3 comprises 13 residues. Germline assignment: CDR1 MNHEY and CDR2 SVGAGI. This CDR3 reads CASSSGSRGEQFF. The CDR3 DNA sequence: TGTGCCAGCAGTAGCGGGAGTCGAGGTGAGCAGTTCTTC.

The rearrangement links TRBV7-6 to TRBJ2-2; possible D gene TRBD1, 5 bases. Germline CDR1 reads SGHVS; CDR2 reads FNYEAQ. Trimming removed 6 bases from V and 4 bases from J, with 12 bases in between. The CDR3 spans 14 residues. The CDR3 loop reads CASRPQGTTGELFF. The CDR3, as DNA: TGTGCCAGCAGGCCGCAGGGTACCACCGGGGAGCTGTTTTTT.

V gene TRBV6-6 combines with J gene TRBJ2-1; 8 nucleotides agree with TRBD1. After removal of 6 bases from V and 9 bases from J, the junction contained 7 bases not matched to a gene. CDR3 length equals 13 residues. From germline, CDR1 is MNHNY and CDR2 SVGAGI (reference sequence). CDR3 sequence: CASSKQGAGEQFF. CDR3 DNA sequence: TGTGCCAGCAGCAAGCAGGGGGCCGGTGAGCAGTTCTTC.